This T cell receptor (beta chain) was identified in a study of OX40 agonist ivuxolimab in advanced cancers. Study summary: At under 85% male, the cohort had a mean age of about 60 years, ranging from 23 to 79. Regarding the study as a whole: Mean expanded clone counts were higher in CD8+ than CD4+ T cells.

The repertoire was sequenced with immunoSEQ multiplex PCR; TCRdb's copy has only in-frame clones and lacks some. The data contain around 54,000 clones, around 93% of them singletons. The germline CDR1 and CDR2 sequences are MNHEY and SVGAGI. This CDR3 spans 13 amino acids. Trimming left V 6 bases short and J 3 bases short, with 9 bases between. Note on this clone: Its antigen is still unknown.

Here the sequenced sample was CD4+ or CD8+ T cells sorted from blood, taken in a trial of the OX40 agonist ivuxolimab. The V call is TRBV6-5, the J call TRBJ1-5; no reliable D call. The sequence derives from an adult with an advanced solid tumor such as melanoma, head and neck, liver or kidney cancer. CDR3 region: CASRMGHNQPQHF. The CDR3 nucleotides read TGTGCCAGCAGGATGGGTCACAATCAGCCCCAGCATTTT.